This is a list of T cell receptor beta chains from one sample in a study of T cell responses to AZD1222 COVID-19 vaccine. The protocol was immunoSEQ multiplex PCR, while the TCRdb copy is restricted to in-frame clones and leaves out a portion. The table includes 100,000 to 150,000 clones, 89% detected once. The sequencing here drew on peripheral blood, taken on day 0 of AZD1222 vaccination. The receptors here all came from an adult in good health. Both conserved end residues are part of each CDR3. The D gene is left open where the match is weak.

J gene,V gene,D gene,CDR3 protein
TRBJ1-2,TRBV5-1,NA,CASSSGTAAYTF
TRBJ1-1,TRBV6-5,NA,CASRPTGSRNTEAFF
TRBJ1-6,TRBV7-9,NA,CASSDQGSYNSPLHF
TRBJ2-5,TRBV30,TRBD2,CAWSSGGRGTQYF
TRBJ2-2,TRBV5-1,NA,CASSFTGSGELFF
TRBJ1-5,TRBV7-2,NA,CASSPGLSNSQPQHF
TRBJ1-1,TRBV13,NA,CASSVGTALSEAFF
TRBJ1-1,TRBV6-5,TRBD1,CASSNSGTGNTEAFF
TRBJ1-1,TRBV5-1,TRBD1,CASSPGQQNSEAFF
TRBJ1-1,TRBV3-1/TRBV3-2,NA,CASSIPGTHYTEAFF
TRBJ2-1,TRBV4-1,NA,CASSQDPGKIYNEQFF
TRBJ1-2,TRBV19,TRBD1,CASSIPGQGFGGYTF
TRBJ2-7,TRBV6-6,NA,CASSYSPRVNEQYF
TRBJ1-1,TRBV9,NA,CASSVGVRDTEAFF
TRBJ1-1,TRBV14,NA,CASSHIPGRRIHWSAFF
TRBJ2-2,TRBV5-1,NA,CASSLAGDDGELFF
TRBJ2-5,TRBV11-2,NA,CASSLGPSQETQYF
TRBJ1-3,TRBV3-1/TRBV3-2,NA,CASSQDQIPVNSGNTIYF
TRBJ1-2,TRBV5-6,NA,CASTWGGGGYTF
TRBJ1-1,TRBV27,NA,CASSLRGGLMNTEAFF
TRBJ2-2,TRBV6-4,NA,CASSGAGNTGELFF
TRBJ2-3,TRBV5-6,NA,CASTWGTWNTDTQYF
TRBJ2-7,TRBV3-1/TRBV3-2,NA,CASSQVTGVSSTEQYF
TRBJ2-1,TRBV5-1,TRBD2,CASSLARTSGGAYEQFF
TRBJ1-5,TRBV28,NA,CASRGSNNQPQHF
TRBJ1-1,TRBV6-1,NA,CASSEAPSGGWVEAFF
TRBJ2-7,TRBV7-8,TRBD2,CASSLGGGAYEQYF
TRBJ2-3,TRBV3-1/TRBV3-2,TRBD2,CASSPRLAAGDTQYF
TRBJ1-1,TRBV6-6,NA,CASGMNTEAFF
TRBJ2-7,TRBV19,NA,CASSRTEGSYEQYF
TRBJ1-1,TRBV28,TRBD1,CASSLIDRATFF
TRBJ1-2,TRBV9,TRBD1,CASSIGTGSYGYTF
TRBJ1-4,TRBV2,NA,CASNPGATNEKLFF
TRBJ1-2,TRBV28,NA,CASSLHREVYGYTF
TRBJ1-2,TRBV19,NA,CASSMGDVGNMGYTF
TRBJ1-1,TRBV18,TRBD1,CASSPGQGVTEAFF
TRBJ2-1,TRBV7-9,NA,CASSPRGGPYNEQFF
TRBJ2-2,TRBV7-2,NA,CASSLEGNTGELFF
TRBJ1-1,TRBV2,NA,CASSGWSENTEAFF
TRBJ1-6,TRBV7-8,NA,CASSWGSNSPLHF
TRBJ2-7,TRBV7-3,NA,CASSPGIPGINEQYF
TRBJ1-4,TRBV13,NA,CASSRGRYNEKLFF
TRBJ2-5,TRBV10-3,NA,CAISESPSGEETQYF
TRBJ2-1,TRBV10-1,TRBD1,CASSEFNPGQGLVEQFF
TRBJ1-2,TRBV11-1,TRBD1,CASSLKDDRVDGYTF
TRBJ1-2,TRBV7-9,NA,CASSRKGVGANYGYTF
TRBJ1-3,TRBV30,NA,CAWSVSRPGNTIYF
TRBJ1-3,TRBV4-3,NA,CASSQVLQSGNTIYF
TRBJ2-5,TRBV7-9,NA,CASSRGHGETQYF
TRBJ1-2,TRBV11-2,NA,CASSLGQSSLSGYTF
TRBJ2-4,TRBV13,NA,CASSLWRSAVKAKNIQYF
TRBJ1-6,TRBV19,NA,CASSYDSAQRRSPLHF
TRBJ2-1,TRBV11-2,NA,CASNRRLIRGNEQFF